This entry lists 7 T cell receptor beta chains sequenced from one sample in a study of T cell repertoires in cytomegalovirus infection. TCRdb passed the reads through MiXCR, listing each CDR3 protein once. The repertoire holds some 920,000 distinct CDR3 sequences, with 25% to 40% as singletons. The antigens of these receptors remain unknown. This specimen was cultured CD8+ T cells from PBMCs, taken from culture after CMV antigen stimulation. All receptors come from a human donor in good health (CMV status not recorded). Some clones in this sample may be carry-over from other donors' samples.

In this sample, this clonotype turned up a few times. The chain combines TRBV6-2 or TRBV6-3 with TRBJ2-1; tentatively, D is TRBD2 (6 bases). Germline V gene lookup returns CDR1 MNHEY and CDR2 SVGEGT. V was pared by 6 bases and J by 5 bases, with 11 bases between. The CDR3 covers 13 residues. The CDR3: CASSPGLHNEQFF. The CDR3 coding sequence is TGTGCCAGCAGCCCGGGACTCCACAATGAGCAGTTCTTC.

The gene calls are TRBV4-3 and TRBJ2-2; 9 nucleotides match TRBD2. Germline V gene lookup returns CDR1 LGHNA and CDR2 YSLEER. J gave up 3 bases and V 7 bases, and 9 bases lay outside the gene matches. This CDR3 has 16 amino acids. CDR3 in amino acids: CASTPIAGVHTGELFF. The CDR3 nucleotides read TGCGCCAGCACGCCAATAGCGGGGGTCCACACCGGGGAGCTGTTTTTT.

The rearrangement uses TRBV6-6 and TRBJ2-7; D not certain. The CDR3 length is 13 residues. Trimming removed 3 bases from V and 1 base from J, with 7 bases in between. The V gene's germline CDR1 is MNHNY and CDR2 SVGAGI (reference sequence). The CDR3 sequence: CASSYGESYEQYV. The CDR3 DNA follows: TGTGCCAGCAGTTATGGGGAATCCTACGAGCAGTACGTC.

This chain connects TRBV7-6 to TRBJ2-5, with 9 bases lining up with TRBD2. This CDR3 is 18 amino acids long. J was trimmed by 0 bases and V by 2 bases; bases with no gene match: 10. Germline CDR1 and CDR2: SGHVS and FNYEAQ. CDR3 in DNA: TGTGCCAGCAGCTTAATGTTGGCGGGGGGGCGAGACCAAGAGACCCAGTACTTC. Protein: CASSLMLAGGRDQETQYF.

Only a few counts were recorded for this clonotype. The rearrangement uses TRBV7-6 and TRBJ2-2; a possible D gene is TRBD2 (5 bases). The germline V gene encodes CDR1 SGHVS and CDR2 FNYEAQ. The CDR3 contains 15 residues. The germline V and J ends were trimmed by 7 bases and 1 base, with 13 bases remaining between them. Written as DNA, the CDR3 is TGTGCCAGCACCTCGAGAGGGCTGAACACCGGGGAGCTGTTTTTT. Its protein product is CASTSRGLNTGELFF.

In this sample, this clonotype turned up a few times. The CDR3 DNA is TGCGCCAGCAGCTTGGCTTTCGGGGGGCCACCCCTCCACTTT. Its translation: CASSLAFGGPPLHF. V usage is TRBV5-1 and J usage is TRBJ1-6, with TRBD1 as a possible D gene (6 bases). The CDR3 sequence is 14 residues long. V lost 0 bases and J 11 bases, leaving 12 bases between the germline ends. Per germline, CDR1 SGHRS and CDR2 YFSETQ.

This CDR3 is CASSEAPGFYNEQFF. CDR3 sequence (DNA): TGTGCCAGCAGCGAGGCCCCAGGGTTCTACAATGAGCAGTTCTTC. This sequence joins TRBV6-1 and TRBJ2-1, with D maybe TRBD1 (5 bases). Per the germline V gene, CDR1 is MNHNS and CDR2 is SASEGT. Trimming took off 6 bases at V and 3 bases at J, with 15 bases between the two ends. The CDR3 loop spans 15 amino acids.